This TCR beta chain was identified in a study of post-analysis software for immune sequencing data. The CDR3 has 16 amino acids. V shed 6 bases and J shed 2 bases, with 17 bases lying between them. Per the germline V gene, CDR1 is SEHNR and CDR2 is FQNEAQ (reference sequence). cDNA libraries of TCR beta carried unique molecular identifiers. MiXCR, applied by TCRdb to the PCR reads, yields one record per CDR3 protein. The sample shows some 690,000 distinct CDR3 sequences, 59% of them seen only once. This clonotype was seen a single time. Its matching antigen is unknown. Study-wide findings and caveats: Normalized Chao1 diversity in multiple sclerosis patients fell significantly below that of controls. Relative to controls, patients had roughly five TRBV segments at higher frequency, with TRBV5-6, TRBV5-1 and TRBV20-1 among these.

The chain has TRBV7-9 and TRBJ1-5; weak D call: TRBD1 (6 bases). This TCR was sampled from a girl aged 2-9 years with multiple sclerosis. The sequencing sample was made of blood. As DNA, the CDR3 is TGTGCCAGCAGTCGTGGGGACACCCTTCGCAATCAGCCCCAGCATTTT. As protein: CASSRGDTLRNQPQHF.